The clone carrying this TCR beta chain appeared once. Trimming took 3 bases from V and 0 from J; bases not matched to a gene: 10. Germline CDR1 reads SGHRS; CDR2 reads YFSETQ. This CDR3 contains 17 residues. This sample is drawn from a study of technical replicates of blood from several donors. Assay: immunoSEQ multiplex PCR; the TCRdb copy retains only in-frame clones and omits some. The sample records some 70,000 clones, approximately 91% being singletons. The TCR sequence derives from a human donor in good health. Some clones in this sample may be carry-over from other donors' samples. The V gene is TRBV5-1, the J gene TRBJ2-3, with 7 bases matching TRBD2. The sequenced sample was PBMCs. This CDR3 is CASSSLPSGPSTDTQYF. The CDR3 nucleotides read TGCGCCAGCAGCTCGCTCCCTAGCGGCCCTAGCACAGATACGCAGTATTTT.